A single sample is the source of the 14 T cell receptor beta chains below, sequenced in a study of cytomegalovirus exposure and HLA in healthy donors. Generated by immunoSEQ multiplex PCR, the TCRdb table keeps only in-frame clones and is missing some. The data contain approximately 230,000 clones, about 88% of them seen just once; the ten biggest clones take up around 12%. Sequencing input: PBMCs. These receptors came from a man aged 18 to 29 in good health and CMV-seropositive.

The chain joins TRBV7-3 to TRBJ1-1; D is unclear. V was trimmed by 0 bases and J by 0 bases, leaving 5 bases between them. Germline V gives CDR1 SGHTA, CDR2 FQGTGA. The CDR3 has 14 amino acids. The DNA of the CDR3 is TGTGCCAGCAGCTTAACCGGTATGAACACTGAAGCTTTCTTT. Protein: CASSLTGMNTEAFF.

The V gene is TRBV5-4, the J gene TRBJ2-5; no clear D gene. CDR1 SGHNT and CDR2 YYREEE come from the germline V gene (reference sequence). The length of the CDR3 is 16 residues. Trimming shortened V by 4 bases and J by 5 bases, and 21 bases separated the two germline ends. CDR3 nucleotides: TGTGCCAGCAGCCGCCCATGGGAAGATGGGATTGAGACCCAGTACTTC. This encodes CASSRPWEDGIETQYF.

The chain uses TRBV5-4 and TRBJ1-2, with D uncertain. CDR1 is SGHNT and CDR2 is YYREEE in the germline V gene (reference sequence). V lost 0 bases and J 8 bases, leaving 14 bases between the germline ends. CDR3 length: 14 residues. Here the CDR3 DNA reads TGTGCCAGCAGCTTGGACGCCAAGAACGGAGGCTACACCTTC. Residues: CASSLDAKNGGYTF.

This chain joins TRBV7-3 and TRBJ2-7; no clear D gene. Deletions cut 4 bases from V and 12 bases from J, with 13 bases between. The CDR3 has 11 amino acids. Germline assignment: CDR1 SGHTA and CDR2 FQGTGA. The CDR3 sequence is CASSSTRNLYF. CDR3 nucleotides: TGTGCCAGCAGCTCGACCAGGAATCTGTACTTC.

The J gene is TRBJ2-3, the V gene TRBV11-2; no clear D gene. The CDR3 length is 11 residues. Trimming stripped 5 bases from V and 1 base from J, with 1 base between. The germline V gene has CDR1 SGHAT and CDR2 FQNNGV. DNA for the CDR3: TGTGCCAGCAGCCGCACAGATACGCAGTATTTT. It encodes CASSRTDTQYF.

The V gene is TRBV27, the J gene TRBJ1-3; TRBD1 might be the D (6 bases). The germline V gene has CDR1 MNHEY and CDR2 SMNVEV (reference sequence). CDR3 length equals 13 residues. Trimming took 5 bases from V and 1 from J, leaving 6 bases between them. Written as DNA, the CDR3 is TGTGCCAGCAGTCAGGGGTCTGGAAACACCATATATTTT. Its protein product is CASSQGSGNTIYF.

This clone was seen once. This rearrangement joins TRBV4-3 to TRBJ1-1; D gene ambiguous. Trimming pared 0 bases from V and 10 bases from J, leaving 12 bases between. The CDR3 covers 13 residues. In germline, CDR1 is LGHNA, CDR2 YSLEER. CDR3 residues: CASSQDLRGGAFF. The CDR3 bases are TGCGCCAGCAGCCAAGATCTTCGGGGTGGAGCTTTCTTT.

The chain couples TRBV6-1 to TRBJ1-5; D is undetermined. Germline V gene lookup returns CDR1 MNHNS and CDR2 SASEGT. Trimming left V 2 bases short and J 9 bases short, with 11 bases between. The CDR3 spans 13 residues. The CDR3 coding sequence is TGTGCCAGCAGTGAACTCGACGAGCTGCCCCAGCATTTT. This sequence encodes CASSELDELPQHF.

This rearrangement joins TRBV6-4 to TRBJ2-2; 7 bases align to TRBD2. In germline, CDR1 is MRHNA, CDR2 SNTAGT. The J segment lost 8 bases and the V segment lost 3 bases, leaving 9 bases of the junction unmatched. This CDR3 region has 15 residues. The CDR3 DNA reads as TGTGCCAGCAGTGAACTTGCGGGAGATCGGGGGGAGCTGTTTTTT. Translating gives CASSELAGDRGELFF.

The V call is TRBV7-2, the J call TRBJ2-2; TRBD2 matches 12 bases. This CDR3 spans 16 amino acids. Per germline, CDR1 SGHTA and CDR2 FQGNSA. With 5 bases clipped from V and 5 bases from J, the junction kept 6 bases outside the gene matches. CDR3 DNA: TGTGCCAGCAGCCCCGGACTAGCGGGACTGACCGGGGAGCTGTTTTTT. This sequence encodes CASSPGLAGLTGELFF.

V usage is TRBV2 and J usage is TRBJ2-3, with 9 bases aligning to TRBD1. Germline V gives CDR1 SNHLY, CDR2 FYNNEI. This CDR3 contains 16 residues. With V trimmed by 4 bases and J by 5 bases, 10 bases remained unmatched. CDR3 region: CASSVFATGGLDTQYF. The CDR3 region has the DNA TGTGCCAGCAGTGTTTTTGCGACAGGGGGGCTAGATACGCAGTATTTT.

This clone was counted a few times. J is TRBJ1-1 and V is TRBV4-1; TRBD1 might be the D (6 bases). Germline V gene data show CDR1 as MGHRA and CDR2 as YSYEKL. V lost 8 bases and J 3 bases, leaving 16 bases between the germline ends. The CDR3 contains 14 residues. This CDR3 is CASSTQGPDTEAFF. The DNA of the CDR3 is TGCGCCAGCTCAACTCAGGGGCCTGACACTGAAGCTTTCTTT.

Comments on this clone: This CDR3 is also generated by other DNA sequences in the sample. The chain links TRBV27 to TRBJ2-5; D not resolved. Trimming removed 5 bases from V and 2 bases from J, with 6 bases in between. The CDR3 is 12 residues long. Germline-derived CDR1 and CDR2 are MNHEY and SMNVEV (reference sequence). The CDR3 region has the DNA TGTGCCAGCAGTCCGAATCAAGAGACCCAGTACTTC. It yields the protein CASSPNQETQYF.

The genes are TRBV5-1 and TRBJ1-2; no clear D. The CDR3 totals 13 residues. V was shortened by 0 bases and J by 8 bases, with 11 bases between the two germline ends. Germline lookup yields CDR1 SGHRS and CDR2 YFSETQ. CDR3 bases: TGCGCCAGCAGCTTGGAGGGCCGAGAGGGCTACACCTTC. It codes for CASSLEGREGYTF.